What follows are 23 T cell receptor beta chains derived from one specimen sequenced in a study of cytomegalovirus exposure and HLA in healthy donors. PCR involved 60 Vbeta and 13 Jbeta primers. Only in-frame clones appear in the TCRdb table, and some are missing; sequencing was by immunoSEQ multiplex PCR. The top ten hold about 4.5% of the sample, which has 150,000 or so clones, about 75% seen once. What was sequenced was PBMCs. These receptor sequences come from a man between 18 and 29 years old in good health and CMV-seropositive.

This clone was observed a few times. The J gene is TRBJ2-2, the V gene TRBV7-9, with 7 bases that match TRBD1. With 4 bases clipped from V and 2 bases from J, the junction kept 4 bases outside the gene matches. The V gene's germline CDR1 is SEHNR and CDR2 FQNEAQ (reference sequence). The CDR3 sequence is 15 residues long. The CDR3 protein is CASSSGTVNTGELFF. As DNA, the CDR3 is TGTGCCAGCAGCTCCGGGACAGTTAACACCGGGGAGCTGTTTTTT.

Regarding this clone: An end of the junction does not agree with germline; a read error may underlie this. The chain carries TRBV25-1 and TRBJ2-4, with 8 bases aligning to TRBD1. The CDR3 is made up of 11 amino acids. Germline V gives CDR1 MGHDK, CDR2 SYGVNS. The CDR3 DNA is TGTGCCAGCAGTGACAGGGGGCCCCCGAACTTC. Translated: CASSDRGPPNF.

In this sample, this clone turned up a few times. V usage is TRBV6-1 and J usage is TRBJ1-1; 8 bases are a match to TRBD1. CDR1 is MNHNS, CDR2 SASEGT, per germline. The ends lost 8 bases at V and 4 bases at J; junction bases unmatched: 9. This CDR3 spans 14 amino acids. The DNA for the CDR3 is TGTGCCAGCGGGGGGGGACAGGAGGGCACTGAAGCTTTCTTT. It encodes CASGGGQEGTEAFF.

The rearrangement links TRBV28 to TRBJ1-2; 7 nucleotides align to TRBD1. Germline V gene lookup returns CDR1 MDHEN and CDR2 SYDVKM. The CDR3 length is 16 residues. The trim removed 6 bases at V and 4 bases at J, leaving 14 bases unmatched. The CDR3 region is CASRTLNRGKSYGYTF. As DNA, the CDR3 is TGTGCCAGCAGGACACTAAACAGGGGCAAAAGCTATGGCTACACCTTC.

With regard to this clone: The junction does not match germline at one end; this may be a read error. The V gene is TRBV7-2, the J gene TRBJ2-1; maybe TRBD2 (7 bases). This CDR3 is built from 14 residues. Per germline, CDR1 SGHTA and CDR2 FQGNSA. CDR3 nucleotides: TGTGCCAGCAGCTTAGCCCTTCCGGGGGGCCTCCTCCTCTTC. The encoded protein is CASSLALPGGLLLF.

The CDR3 spells CASSFTRDTEAFF. The CDR3 bases are TGTGCCAGCAGCTTCACCCGAGACACTGAAGCTTTCTTT. This chain uses TRBV7-9 with TRBJ1-1; D unclear. CDR1 and CDR2 from the germline V gene are SEHNR and FQNEAQ (reference sequence). The ends were cut back, 3 bases at V and 3 bases at J, with 8 bases in the middle. This CDR3 contains 13 residues.

There are a few counts of this clone. This rearrangement joins TRBV27 to TRBJ2-2; 14 nucleotides match TRBD2. The CDR3 covers 15 residues. Germline V gene lookup returns CDR1 MNHEY and CDR2 SMNVEV (reference sequence). Losses at the gene ends were 6 bases for V and 7 bases for J; bases not matched to a gene: 4. The CDR3, as DNA: TGTGCCAGCAGCGGACTAGCGGGAGGCGTCGGGGAGCTGTTTTTT. It encodes CASSGLAGGVGELFF.

The chain is built from TRBV28 and TRBJ2-7; 14 bases are a match to TRBD2. CDR1 and CDR2 (germline): MDHEN, SYDVKM. This CDR3 has 14 amino acids. J was trimmed by 7 bases and V by 5 bases; bases with no gene match: 4. CDR3 protein: CASSRLAGGTEQYV. The CDR3, as DNA: TGTGCCAGCAGTCGACTAGCGGGGGGGACAGAGCAGTACGTC.

The CDR3 loop is CASSLGGTPTEAFF. CDR3 nucleotide sequence: TGTGCCAGCAGCTTAGGAGGGACACCTACTGAAGCTTTCTTT. V and J are TRBV7-9 and TRBJ1-1, with D perhaps TRBD1 (6 bases). Trimming left V 1 base short and J 5 bases short, with 11 bases between. The CDR3 loop spans 14 amino acids. Germline CDR1 SEHNR, CDR2 FQNEAQ (reference sequence).

V usage is TRBV5-1 and J usage is TRBJ2-2; 10 bases map to TRBD1. The CDR3 covers 16 residues. Per the germline V gene, CDR1 is SGHRS and CDR2 is YFSETQ. With V trimmed by 4 bases and J by 5 bases, 8 bases remained unmatched. DNA of the CDR3: TGCGCCAGCAGCACCCGACAGGGGGCCGTGACCGGGGAGCTGTTTTTT. It specifies CASSTRQGAVTGELFF.

This clone was observed a handful of times. J is TRBJ1-2 and V is TRBV5-4; D may be TRBD1 (5 bases). Germline V lookup: CDR1 SGHNT, CDR2 YYREEE (reference sequence). Trimming cost V 4 bases and J 0 bases, with 13 bases left between them. This CDR3 has 15 residues. The DNA for the CDR3 is TGTGCCAGCAGCCCGGAGGGGCCTGCTAACTATGGCTACACCTTC. This codes for CASSPEGPANYGYTF.

The chain has TRBV6-5 and TRBJ1-2, with 7 bases lining up with TRBD1. The germline CDR1 and CDR2 sequences are MNHEY and SVGAGI. The CDR3 extends over 13 amino acids. The V and J ends lost 6 bases and 5 bases, in that order; junction bases with no gene match: 6. The CDR3 DNA sequence: TGTGCCAGCAGCGAGACAGGGAAGTATGGCTACACCTTC. Its translation: CASSETGKYGYTF.

CDR3 loop: CASSWDRGDFGGELFF. The CDR3 DNA reads as TGTGCCAGCAGCTGGGACAGGGGCGATTTTGGCGGGGAGCTGTTTTTT. The chain joins TRBV7-2 to TRBJ2-2; TRBD1 aligns across 10 bases. V shed 4 bases, J shed 7 bases, and the junction held 9 bases outside the gene matches. The CDR3 consists of 16 residues. CDR1 SGHTA and CDR2 FQGNSA come from the germline V gene.

V gene TRBV20-1 combines with J gene TRBJ1-2; 10 bases agree with TRBD1. From germline, CDR1 is DFQATT and CDR2 SNEGSKA (reference sequence). With V trimmed by 6 bases and J by 8 bases, 3 bases remained unmatched. This CDR3 has 11 residues. The CDR3 nucleotides are TGCAGTGCCGACAGGGGGCGAGGCTACACCTTC. Translating gives CSADRGRGYTF.

V gene TRBV6-6 combines with J gene TRBJ1-4, with D hard to call. The V and J ends lost 0 bases and 4 bases respectively, with 9 bases between them. This CDR3 comprises 15 residues. CDR1 and CDR2 from the germline V gene are MNHNY and SVGAGI (reference sequence). The CDR3 reads CASSYSGEINEKLFF. The CDR3 nucleotides read TGTGCCAGCAGTTACTCCGGGGAGATTAATGAAAAACTGTTTTTT.

V and J are TRBV19 and TRBJ2-1; TRBD2 matches 9 bases. CDR1 and CDR2 from the germline V gene are LNHDA and SQIVND (reference sequence). The V and J ends lost 5 bases and 9 bases, in that order; junction bases with no gene match: 8. The length of the CDR3 is 14 residues. CDR3 DNA sequence: TGTGCCAGTAGTCGGGATAGCGGGGGTGCTGAGCAGTTCTTC. It translates to CASSRDSGGAEQFF.

This sequence joins TRBV19 and TRBJ1-4; the match to TRBD1 covers 7 bases. The CDR3 is 15 residues long. The V gene end was trimmed by 1 base and the J gene end by 5 bases; junction bases not matched to a gene: 4. CDR1 and CDR2 from the germline V gene are LNHDA and SQIVND (reference sequence). In DNA form, the CDR3 reads TGTGCCAGTAGTATAGGGCCGGGACAGAATGAAAAACTGTTTTTT. Translated: CASSIGPGQNEKLFF.

The chain couples TRBV7-6 to TRBJ1-1, with 8 bases matching TRBD1. CDR3 size: 15 residues. V was clipped by 5 bases and J by 4 bases; unmatched bases: 9. Germline CDR1 and CDR2: SGHVS and FNYEAQ. This chain's CDR3 is CASSPPDRVGTEAFF. The CDR3 nucleotides are TGTGCCAGCAGCCCGCCGGACAGGGTAGGCACTGAAGCTTTCTTT. The full variable domain, rest sourced from reference TRBV7-6 and TRBJ1-1, is GAGVSQSPRYKVTKRGQDVALRCDPISGHVSLYWYRQALGQGPEFLTYFNYEAQQDKSGLPNDRFSAERPEGSISTLTIQRTEQRDSAMYRCASSPPDRVGTEAFFGQGTRLTVV.

This sequence joins TRBV7-2 and TRBJ2-7; the D is unclear. Germline V gene lookup returns CDR1 SGHTA and CDR2 FQGNSA. This CDR3 is 13 amino acids long. The V end was cut by 2 bases, the J end by 4 bases, with 9 bases between. CDR3 amino acids: CASSLRGSYEQYV. The CDR3 DNA reads as TGTGCCAGCAGCTTAAGAGGCAGTTACGAGCAGTACGTC.

This clone was seen more than once but under ten times. The chain joins TRBV5-4 to TRBJ2-7; 9 positions agree with TRBD2. The CDR3 contains 14 residues. From germline, CDR1 is SGHNT and CDR2 YYREEE (reference sequence). Losses at the gene ends were 4 bases for V and 5 bases for J; bases not matched to a gene: 7. In DNA form, the CDR3 reads TGTGCCAGCAGCCCTGATAGCGGGAGCAACGAGCAGTACGTC. It specifies CASSPDSGSNEQYV.

On this clone itself: Different DNA sequences within this sample yield the same CDR3. The chain recombines TRBV5-1 with TRBJ2-1; maybe TRBD2 (6 bases). CDR1 and CDR2 (germline): SGHRS, YFSETQ. The CDR3 is 17 residues long. V was shortened by 0 bases and J by 0 bases, with 13 bases between the two germline ends. CDR3 sequence reads: CASSLVGSGSSYNEQFF. The CDR3 DNA reads as TGCGCCAGCAGCTTGGTGGGTAGCGGAAGCTCCTACAATGAGCAGTTCTTC.

The V call is TRBV2, the J call TRBJ1-5; TRBD1 aligns across 7 bases. The CDR3 extends over 14 amino acids. CDR1 and CDR2 (germline): SNHLY, FYNNEI. V gave up 8 bases and J gave up 3 bases; unmatched junction bases: 7. The CDR3 DNA reads TGTGCCAGCGCCCGACAGGGCTACAATCAGCCCCAGCATTTT. Amino acids: CASARQGYNQPQHF.

The rearrangement links TRBV6-6 to TRBJ2-1, with a possible D match to TRBD2 (7 bases). Germline lookup yields CDR1 MNHNY and CDR2 SVGAGI (reference sequence). The CDR3 runs 16 residues. Trimming took 10 bases from V and 2 from J, leaving 21 bases between them. CDR3 loop: CAIHRGGVLTYNEQFF. In nucleotides, the CDR3 is TGTGCCATCCACCGAGGGGGGGTGCTTACCTACAATGAGCAGTTCTTC.